This T cell receptor beta chain is drawn from a study of cytomegalovirus exposure and HLA in healthy donors. Whole-study results and caveats: Sequencing likely generated an artifact that appeared as a cluster of highly shared sequence variants. It was confirmed in vitro that a few of the CMV-associated chains were specific for CMV antigens.

In the case of this clone: Its antigen remains unknown.

The PCR used 60 Vbeta and 13 Jbeta primers. TCRdb's table, derived via immunoSEQ multiplex PCR, lists solely in-frame clones and lacks some. Altogether some 150,000 clones are present, roughly 76% being singletons, with the ten largest covering around 1.6%. There are 13 residues in the CDR3. Germline CDR1 and CDR2: SQVTM and ANQGSEA. Trimming took off 4 bases at V and 3 bases at J, with 10 bases between the two ends. The gene calls are TRBV29-1 and TRBJ1-5; D is unresolved. This clonotype originated in a female donor in good health and CMV-seronegative. The sequencing input was PBMCs. The CDR3 nucleotides read TGCAGCGTTGGTTTACAGCACAATCAGCCCCAGCATTTT. Its protein product is CSVGLQHNQPQHF.